This TCR beta chain emerged from a study of post-analysis software for immune sequencing data. Study observations and caveats: Relative to controls, patients had a handful of TRBV segments at higher frequency, with TRBV5-6, TRBV5-1 and TRBV20-1 among these.

Trimming took off 0 bases at V and 6 bases at J, with 3 bases between the two ends. Germline CDR1 reads MNHEY; CDR2 reads SVGAGI. CDR3 length: 13 residues. This clonotype was seen more than once but under ten times. Its antigen is as yet unknown. Incorporated into the TCR beta cDNA libraries were unique molecular identifiers, which served to reduce PCR and sequencing biases. From the PCR reads, TCRdb called clonotypes with MiXCR, one entry per CDR3 protein. Among approximately 570,000 distinct CDR3 sequences listed, roughly 46% were seen once. The V gene is TRBV6-5, the J gene TRBJ1-6, with no clear D. The sample comprised blood. This sequence was found in a girl between 10 and 17 years old with multiple sclerosis. The CDR3 here is CASSYSANSPLHF. The CDR3 DNA sequence: TGTGCCAGCAGTTACTCGGCTAATTCACCCCTCCACTTT.